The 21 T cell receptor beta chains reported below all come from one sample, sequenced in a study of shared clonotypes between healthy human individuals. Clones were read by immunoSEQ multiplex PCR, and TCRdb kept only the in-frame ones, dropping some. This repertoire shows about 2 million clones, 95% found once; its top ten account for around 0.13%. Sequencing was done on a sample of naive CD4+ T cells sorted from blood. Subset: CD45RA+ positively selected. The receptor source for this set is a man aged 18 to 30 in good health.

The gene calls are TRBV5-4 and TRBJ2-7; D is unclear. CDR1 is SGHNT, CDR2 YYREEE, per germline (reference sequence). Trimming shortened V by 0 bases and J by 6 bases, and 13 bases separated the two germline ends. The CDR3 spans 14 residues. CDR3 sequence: CASSLDRGQREQYF. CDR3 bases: TGTGCCAGCAGCTTGGACAGAGGTCAGCGCGAGCAGTACTTC. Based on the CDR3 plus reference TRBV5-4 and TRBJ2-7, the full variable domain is ETGVTQSPTHLIKTRGQQVTLRCSSQSGHNTVSWYQQALGQGPQFIFQYYREEENGRGNFPPRFSGLQFPNYSSELNVNALELDDSALYLCASSLDRGQREQYFGPGTRLTVT.

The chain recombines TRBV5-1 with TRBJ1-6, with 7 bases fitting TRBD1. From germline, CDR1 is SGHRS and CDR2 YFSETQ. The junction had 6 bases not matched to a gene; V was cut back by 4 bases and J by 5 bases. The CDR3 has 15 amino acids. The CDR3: CASSPGQPDNSPLHF. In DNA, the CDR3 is TGCGCCAGCAGCCCGGGACAGCCGGATAATTCACCCCTCCACTTT.

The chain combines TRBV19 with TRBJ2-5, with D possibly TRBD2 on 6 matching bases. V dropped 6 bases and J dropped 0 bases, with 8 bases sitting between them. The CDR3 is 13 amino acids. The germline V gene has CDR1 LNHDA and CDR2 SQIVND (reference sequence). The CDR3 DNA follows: TGTGCCAGTAGCGGACTAAACCAAGAGACCCAGTACTTC. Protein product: CASSGLNQETQYF.

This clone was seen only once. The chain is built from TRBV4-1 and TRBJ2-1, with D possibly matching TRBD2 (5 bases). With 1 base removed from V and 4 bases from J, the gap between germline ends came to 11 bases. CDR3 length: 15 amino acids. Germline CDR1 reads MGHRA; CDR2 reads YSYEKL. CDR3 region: CASSQGSSVYNEQFF. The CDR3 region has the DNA TGCGCCAGCAGCCAAGGTAGTAGCGTATACAATGAGCAGTTCTTC.

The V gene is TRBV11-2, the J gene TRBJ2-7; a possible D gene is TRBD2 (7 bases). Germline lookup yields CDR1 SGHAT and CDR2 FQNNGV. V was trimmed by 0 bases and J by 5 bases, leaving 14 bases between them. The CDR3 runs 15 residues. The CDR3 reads CASSLDGGLIDEQYF. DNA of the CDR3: TGTGCCAGCAGCTTAGACGGGGGGCTGATTGACGAGCAGTACTTC. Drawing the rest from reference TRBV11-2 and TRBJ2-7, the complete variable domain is EAGVAQSPRYKIIEKRQSVAFWCNPISGHATLYWYQQILGQGPKLLIQFQNNGVVDDSQLPKDRFSAERLKGVDSTLKIQPAKLEDSAVYLCASSLDGGLIDEQYFGPGTRLTVT.

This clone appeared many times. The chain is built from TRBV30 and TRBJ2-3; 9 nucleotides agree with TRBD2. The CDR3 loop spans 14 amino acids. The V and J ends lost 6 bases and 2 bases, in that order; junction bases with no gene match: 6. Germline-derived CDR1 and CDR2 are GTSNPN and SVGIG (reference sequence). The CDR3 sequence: CACEAGGFTDTQYF. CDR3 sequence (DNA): TGTGCCTGCGAAGCGGGGGGCTTCACAGATACGCAGTATTTT.

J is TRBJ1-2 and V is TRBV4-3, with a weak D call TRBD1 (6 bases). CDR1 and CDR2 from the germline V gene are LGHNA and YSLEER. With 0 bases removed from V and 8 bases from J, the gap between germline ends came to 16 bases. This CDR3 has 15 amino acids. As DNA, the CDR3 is TGCGCCAGCAGCCAAGACCTATCGGGGGGCGGAGGCTACACCTTC. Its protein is CASSQDLSGGGGYTF.

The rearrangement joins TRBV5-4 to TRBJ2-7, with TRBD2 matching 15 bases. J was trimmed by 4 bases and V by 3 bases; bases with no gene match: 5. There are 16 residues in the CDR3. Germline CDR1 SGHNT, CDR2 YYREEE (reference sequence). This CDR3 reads CASSSGLAGGLYEQYF. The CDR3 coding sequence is TGTGCCAGCAGCTCAGGACTAGCGGGAGGGCTTTACGAGCAGTACTTC.

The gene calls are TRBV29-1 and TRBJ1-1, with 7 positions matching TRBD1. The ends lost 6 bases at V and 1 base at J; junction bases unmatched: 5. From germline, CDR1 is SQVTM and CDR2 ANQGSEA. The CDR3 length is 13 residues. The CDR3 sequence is CSVEGQSNTEAFF. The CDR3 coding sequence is TGCAGCGTCGAGGGACAGTCGAACACTGAAGCTTTCTTT.

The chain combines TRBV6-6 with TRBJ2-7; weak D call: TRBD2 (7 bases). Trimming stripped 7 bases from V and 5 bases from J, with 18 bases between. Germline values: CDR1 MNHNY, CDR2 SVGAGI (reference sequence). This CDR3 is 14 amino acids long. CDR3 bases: TGTGCCAGCACTCACCCGCAGGGGACTAACGAGCAGTACTTC. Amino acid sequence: CASTHPQGTNEQYF.

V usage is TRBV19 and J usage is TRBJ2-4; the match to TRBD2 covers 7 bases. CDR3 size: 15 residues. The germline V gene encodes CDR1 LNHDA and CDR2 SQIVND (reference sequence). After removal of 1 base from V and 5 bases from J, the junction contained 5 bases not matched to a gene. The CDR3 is CASSIVWGGENIQYF. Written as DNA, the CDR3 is TGTGCCAGTAGTATAGTTTGGGGAGGGGAAAACATTCAGTACTTC.

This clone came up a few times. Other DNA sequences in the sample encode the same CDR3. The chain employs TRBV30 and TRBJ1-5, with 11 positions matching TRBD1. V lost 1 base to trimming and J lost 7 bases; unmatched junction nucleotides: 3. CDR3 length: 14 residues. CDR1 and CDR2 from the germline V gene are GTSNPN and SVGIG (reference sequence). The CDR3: CAWSGTGGGQPQHF. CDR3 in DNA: TGTGCCTGGAGTGGGACAGGGGGCGGACAGCCCCAGCATTTT.

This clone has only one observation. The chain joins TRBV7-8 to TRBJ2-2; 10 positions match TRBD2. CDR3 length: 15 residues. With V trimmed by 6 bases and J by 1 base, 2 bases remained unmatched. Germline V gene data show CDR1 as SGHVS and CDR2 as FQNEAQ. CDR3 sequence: CASRLAGQNTGELFF. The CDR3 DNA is TGTGCCAGCAGACTAGCGGGACAGAACACCGGGGAGCTGTTTTTT.

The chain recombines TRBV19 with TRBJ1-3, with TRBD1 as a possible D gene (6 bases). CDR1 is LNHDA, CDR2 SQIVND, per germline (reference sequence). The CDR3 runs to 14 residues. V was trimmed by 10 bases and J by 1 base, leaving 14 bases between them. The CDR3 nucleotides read TGTGCCACTGGAGAACAGGGATCTGGAAACACCATATATTTT. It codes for CATGEQGSGNTIYF.

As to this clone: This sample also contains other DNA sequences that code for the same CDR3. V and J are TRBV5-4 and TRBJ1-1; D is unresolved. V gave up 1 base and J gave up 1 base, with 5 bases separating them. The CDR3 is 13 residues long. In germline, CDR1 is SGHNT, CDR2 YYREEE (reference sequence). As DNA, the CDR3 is TGTGCCAGCAGCTTGACGGGGAACACTGAAGCTTTCTTT. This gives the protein CASSLTGNTEAFF.

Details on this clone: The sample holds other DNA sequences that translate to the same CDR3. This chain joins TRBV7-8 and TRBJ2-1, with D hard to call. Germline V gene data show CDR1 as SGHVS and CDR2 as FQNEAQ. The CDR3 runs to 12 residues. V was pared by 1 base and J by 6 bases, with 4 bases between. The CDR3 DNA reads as TGTGCCAGCAGCTTAGGCCTCAATGAGCAGTTCTTC. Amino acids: CASSLGLNEQFF.

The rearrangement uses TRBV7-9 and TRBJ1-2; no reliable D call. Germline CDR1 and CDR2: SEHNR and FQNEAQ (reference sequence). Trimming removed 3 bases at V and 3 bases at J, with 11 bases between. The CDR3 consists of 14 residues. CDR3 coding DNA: TGTGCCAGCAGCTTTGGGAGAAACGACTATGGCTACACCTTC. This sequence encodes CASSFGRNDYGYTF.

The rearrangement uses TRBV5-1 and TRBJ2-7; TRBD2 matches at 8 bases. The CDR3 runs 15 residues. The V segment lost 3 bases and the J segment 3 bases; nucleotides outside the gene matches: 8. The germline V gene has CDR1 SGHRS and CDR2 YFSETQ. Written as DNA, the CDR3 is TGCGCCAGCAGCTCCCTAGCGGGCGACTACTACGAGCAGTACTTC. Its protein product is CASSSLAGDYYEQYF.

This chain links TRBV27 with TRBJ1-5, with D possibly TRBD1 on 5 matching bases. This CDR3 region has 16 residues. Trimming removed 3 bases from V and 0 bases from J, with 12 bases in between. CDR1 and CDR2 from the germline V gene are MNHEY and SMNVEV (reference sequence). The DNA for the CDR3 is TGTGCCAGCAGTTTGTGGTCGGGGGATAGCAATCAGCCCCAGCATTTT. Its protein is CASSLWSGDSNQPQHF.

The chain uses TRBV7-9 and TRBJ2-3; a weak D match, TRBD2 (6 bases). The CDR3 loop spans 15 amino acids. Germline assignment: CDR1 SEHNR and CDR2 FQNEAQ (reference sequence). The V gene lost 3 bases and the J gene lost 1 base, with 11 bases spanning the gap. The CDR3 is CASSFTSGGTDTQYF. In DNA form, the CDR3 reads TGTGCCAGCAGCTTCACGTCGGGGGGCACAGATACGCAGTATTTT.

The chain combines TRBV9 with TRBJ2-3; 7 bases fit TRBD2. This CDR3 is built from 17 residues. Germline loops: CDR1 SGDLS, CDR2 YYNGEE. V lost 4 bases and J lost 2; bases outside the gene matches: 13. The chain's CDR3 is CASSFLPSGSFTDTQYF. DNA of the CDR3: TGTGCCAGCAGCTTCCTTCCTAGCGGAAGCTTCACAGATACGCAGTATTTT.